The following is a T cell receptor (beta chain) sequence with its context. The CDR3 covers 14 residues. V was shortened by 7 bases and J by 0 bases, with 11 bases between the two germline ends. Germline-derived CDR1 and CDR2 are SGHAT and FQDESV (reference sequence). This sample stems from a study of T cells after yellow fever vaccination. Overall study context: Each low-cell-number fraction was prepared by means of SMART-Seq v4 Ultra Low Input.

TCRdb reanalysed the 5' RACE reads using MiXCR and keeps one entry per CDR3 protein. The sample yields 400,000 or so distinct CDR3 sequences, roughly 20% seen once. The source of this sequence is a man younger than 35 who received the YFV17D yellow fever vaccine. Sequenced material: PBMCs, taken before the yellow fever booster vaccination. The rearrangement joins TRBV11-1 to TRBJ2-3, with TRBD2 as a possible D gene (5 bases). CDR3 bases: TGTGCCAGCACCCAGACGGGAAGCACAGATACGCAGTATTTT. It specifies CASTQTGSTDTQYF.